These 25 T cell receptor beta chains came from one sample sequenced in a study of tumor-infiltrating lymphocytes in primary liver carcinoma. Germline DNA was also extracted, and blood RNA was taken from unsorted whole blood. The authors made TCR beta cDNA from around 500 ng total RNA with a constant-region primer. TCR beta libraries came from three nested multiplex PCR rounds using slightly modified ARM-PCR. Two initial PCR rounds of around 9 cycles each paired TRBV1-TRBV30 forward primers with a C-beta reverse primer. TCRdb re-derived calls from the multiplex PCR reads in MiXCR, one entry per CDR3 protein. Of approximately 210,000 distinct CDR3 sequences in the sample, 65% were seen once. The source material was peripheral blood. The source is a woman aged 60-75 years with primary liver carcinoma and hepatitis B virus infection.

The chain couples TRBV29-1 to TRBJ2-3; TRBD2 might be the D (5 bases). V was shortened by 0 bases and J by 11 bases, with 18 bases between the two germline ends. The CDR3 is 14 residues long. CDR1 is SQVTM, CDR2 ANQGSEA, per germline. This CDR3 reads CSVEDARGPNMQYF. Here the CDR3 DNA reads TGCAGCGTTGAAGATGCCAGAGGGCCCAATATGCAGTATTTT.

With regard to this clonotype: This may be a read error: a much more frequent sequence differs by one nucleotide. The rearrangement links TRBV11-2 to TRBJ2-7; D remains unclear. Trimming pared 4 bases from V and 0 bases from J, leaving 13 bases between. CDR3 length: 15 amino acids. Germline CDR1 SGHAT, CDR2 FQNNGV. CDR3 loop: CASSWKRAPSYEQYF. CDR3 sequence (DNA): TGTGCCAGCAGCTGGAAGAGAGCCCCCTCCTACGAGCAGTACTTC.

CDR3 sequence reads: CASRPGQGRFSGPSGELFF. In nucleotides, the CDR3 is TGTGCCAGCAGGCCGGGACAGGGTCGTTTCAGTGGGCCATCCGGGGAGCTGTTTTTT. V gene TRBV12-3 or TRBV12-4 combines with J gene TRBJ2-2; 9 nucleotides align to TRBD1. This CDR3 is built from 19 residues. Losses at the gene ends were 6 bases for V and 6 bases for J; bases not matched to a gene: 20.

Concerning this clonotype: Germline and junction disagree at one end, which may indicate a read error. V usage is TRBV11-2 and J usage is TRBJ2-1, with 7 bases identical to TRBD1. The CDR3 covers 17 residues. Germline V gene data show CDR1 as SGHAT and CDR2 as FQNNGV. The CDR3 spells CASNLGGGRISYNEQFF. DNA of the CDR3: TGTGCCAGCAACTTAGGGGGCGGAAGGATCTCCTACAATGAGCAGTTCTTC.

The chain is built from TRBV29-1 and TRBJ2-1; 16 positions match TRBD2. The CDR3 loop spans 15 amino acids. V was pared by 7 bases and J by 16 bases, with 16 bases of the junction left unmatched. CDR1 and CDR2 (germline): SQVTM, ANQGSEA. CDR3 bases: TGCAGCGCCAGCGGGACTAGCGGGAGGGGGTATGGGCAATTCTTC. Translating it yields CSASGTSGRGYGQFF.

The V call is TRBV7-9, the J call TRBJ2-7, with 13 bases that match TRBD2. The J segment lost 7 bases and the V segment lost 6 bases, leaving 6 bases of the junction unmatched. Germline V gives CDR1 SEHNR, CDR2 FQNEAQ (reference sequence). The CDR3 is 14 amino acids. CDR3 in DNA: TGTGCCAGCAGACTAGCGGGAGGGCCTACAGAGCAGTACTTC. Its protein is CASRLAGGPTEQYF.

On this clonotype: A much bigger clone sits one base away, suggesting this may be a read error. The chain recombines TRBV6-5 with TRBJ2-7; perhaps TRBD2 as D (5 bases). This CDR3 contains 12 residues. Germline V gene lookup returns CDR1 MNHEY and CDR2 SVGAGI. This CDR3 reads CASRDQDYEQCF. DNA for the CDR3: TGTGCCAGCAGGGATCAAGACTACGAGCAGTGCTTC.

This chain's CDR3 is CASSWMVGGGLYNEQFF. The DNA for the CDR3 is TGTGCCAGCAGTTGGATGGTTGGTGGGGGTCTATACAATGAGCAGTTCTTC. The J gene is TRBJ2-1, the V gene TRBV28; D possibly uses TRBD1 or TRBD2 (5 bases each). The CDR3 extends over 17 amino acids. The V and J ends lost 4 bases and 4 bases respectively, with 20 bases between them. Germline loops: CDR1 MDHEN, CDR2 SYDVKM.

In this sample, this clonotype turned up many times. The chain combines TRBV12-3 or TRBV12-4 with TRBJ2-7; D is perhaps TRBD2 (6 bases). The CDR3 consists of 12 residues. Trimming pared 3 bases from V and 4 bases from J, leaving 7 bases between. This CDR3 is CASSFREYEQYF. CDR3 nucleotide sequence: TGTGCCAGCAGTTTCCGGGAGTACGAGCAGTACTTC.

In the case of this clonotype: It is unclear where the CDR3 begins or ends on the DNA, so no DNA is shown, and the CDR3 is as TCRdb lists it. This chain uses TRBV29-1 with TRBJ1-2; the D call in the table, TRBD1, was not verified against the DNA. Germline V gene lookup returns CDR1 SQVTM and CDR2 ANQGSEA. With termini counted, the CDR3 has 14 amino acids. The CDR3 sequence is CGVARGTDARGYIF.

As to this clonotype: One end of the junction is discordant with germline, which a read error may explain. The chain employs TRBV28 and TRBJ2-3; no firm D call. This CDR3 spans 12 amino acids. Germline V gene sequence: CDR1 MDHEN, CDR2 SYDVKM. The CDR3 bases are TGTGCCGGCAGTTTGATCACAGATACGCAGTATTTT. Translating it yields CAGSLITDTQYF.

This clonotype was observed a single time. A much larger clone lies a single base off, so this may be a read error. The chain recombines TRBV7-8 with TRBJ2-3; D gene ambiguous. CDR1 is SGHVS, CDR2 FQNEAQ, per germline. The CDR3 sequence is 13 residues long. The CDR3 loop reads CASSLGRMDRQYF. The CDR3 nucleotides are TGTGCCAGCAGCCTAGGTCGGATGGATAGGCAGTATTTT.

In the case of this clonotype: A read error is possible here, since a much larger clone lies one base away. V usage is TRBV5-6 and J usage is TRBJ2-5, with 8 bases that match TRBD2. CDR3 length equals 18 residues. With V trimmed by 2 bases and J by 5 bases, 17 bases remained unmatched. CDR1 is SGHDT and CDR2 is YYEEEE in the germline V gene. DNA of the CDR3: TGTGCCAGCAGCTTCCCAGCGGGGGCTATCGGGGGTTGGGAGACCCAGTACTTC. This translates into CASSFPAGAIGGWETQYF.

Of note for this clonotype: A junction boundary mismatches the germline segment, possibly from a read error. The rearrangement joins TRBV6-5 to TRBJ1-2; a possible D gene is TRBD1 (6 bases). The CDR3 consists of 15 residues. Germline V lookup: CDR1 MNHEY, CDR2 SVGAGI. CDR3 residues: CVSSSGHGVYYGYTF. The CDR3 region has the DNA TGTGTCAGCAGTTCGGGACATGGGGTGTACTATGGCTACACCTTT.

A remark on this clonotype: Its ends do not fully match the called genes, so a read error is possible. The chain recombines TRBV6-1 with TRBJ2-1, with D perhaps matching TRBD2 (6 bases). Germline V gene sequence: CDR1 MNHNS, CDR2 SASEGT. CDR3 size: 16 residues. CDR3 coding DNA: TGTGCCATCAGTGAAGGTTTCGGGACTGGACCCAATGAGGAGTTCTTC. Its protein product is CAISEGFGTGPNEEFF.

With regard to this clonotype: A read error is possible here, since a much larger clone lies one base away. This chain joins TRBV12-3 or TRBV12-4 and TRBJ2-3, with a tentative D call TRBD1 (6 bases). V was clipped by 4 bases and J by 4 bases, with 21 bases between them. The CDR3 sequence is 17 residues long. The CDR3, as DNA: TGTGCCAGCAGTTCAACCGGTACCCCGAAGGGGGCAGATACGCAGTATTTT. This sequence encodes CASSSTGTPKGADTQYF.

The chain uses TRBV29-1 and TRBJ2-1, with 16 positions matching TRBD2. The CDR3 length is 15 residues. The V gene's germline CDR1 is SQVTM and CDR2 ANQGSEA. Here the CDR3 reads CNAIGTSGRGYEQFF. The CDR3 bases are TGCAACGCCATCGGGACTAGCGGGAGGGGGTATGAGCAGTTCTTC.

This clonotype occurred once. An end of the junction differs from the germline gene, which may be a read error. The CDR3 nucleotides are TGTGACAGCAGTGAGGATTACACACATGAGCAGTTCTTC. It is translated as CDSSEDYTHEQFF. The V and J genes are TRBV2 and TRBJ2-1; D gene ambiguous. The CDR3 totals 13 residues. Germline assignment: CDR1 SNHLY and CDR2 FYNNEI.

The chain has TRBV19 and TRBJ2-3; a possible D gene is TRBD2 (5 bases). The V gene's germline CDR1 is LNHDA and CDR2 SQIVND (reference sequence). V was shortened by 11 bases and J by 0 bases, with 12 bases between the two germline ends. This CDR3 region has 13 residues. The DNA for the CDR3 is TGTGCCGGTACACGGACTAGCACAGATACGCAGTATTTT. Residues: CAGTRTSTDTQYF.

On this clonotype itself: Lacking the conserved final phenylalanine or tryptophan, this CDR3 likely reflects a read error. The V gene is TRBV6-1, the J gene TRBJ2-2, with TRBD1 matching over 7 bases. Germline loops: CDR1 MNHNS, CDR2 SASEGT. The CDR3 runs to 16 residues. DNA of the CDR3: TGTGCCAGCAGTGACCGACAGGGCGATAACAACGGGGAGCTGTTTCTT. Its translation: CASSDRQGDNNGELFL.

V gene TRBV10-3 combines with J gene TRBJ2-7, with D hard to call. Germline loops: CDR1 ENHRY, CDR2 SYGVKD. V gave up 11 bases and J gave up 2 bases, with 13 bases separating them. The CDR3 consists of 12 residues. CDR3 residues: CALASITYEQYF. CDR3 nucleotide sequence: TGTGCCCTTGCGTCCATTACCTACGAGCAGTACTTC.

Points on this clonotype: A read error is possible here, since a much larger clone lies one base away. The chain is built from TRBV29-1 and TRBJ1-1; D is unclear. V shed 1 base and J shed 7 bases, with 13 bases lying between them. From germline, CDR1 is SQVTM and CDR2 ANQGSEA. This CDR3 contains 13 residues. The CDR3 DNA follows: TGCAGCGTTGAAGCGTATGAGTACAGTGAAGCTTTCTTT. Encoded protein: CSVEAYEYSEAFF.

Of note for this clonotype: The conserved phenylalanine or tryptophan is not found at the CDR3 terminus, so this likely reflects a read error. The DNA is omitted, as the CDR3 cannot be located on it reliably, and the CDR3 follows TCRdb's listing. The CDR3 region is CASSLEVNSWAHYL. This rearrangement joins TRBV5-6 to TRBJ2-5. Including both end residues, the CDR3 is 14 amino acids long. Germline lookup yields CDR1 SGHDT and CDR2 YYEEEE.

This chain joins TRBV28 and TRBJ1-1; D perhaps matches TRBD1 (5 bases). Between the trimmed V and J ends, which lost 7 bases and 3 bases, there was a span of 9 bases. The CDR3 has 12 residues. Germline V gene sequence: CDR1 MDHEN, CDR2 SYDVKM. CDR3 protein: CASTLGDTEAFF. The CDR3 nucleotides read TGTGCCAGCACCTTGGGGGACACTGAAGCTTTCTTT.

Notes on this clonotype: This may come from a read error, since a much larger clone is one base off. The chain employs TRBV6-1 and TRBJ1-1; no reliable D call. CDR3 length: 13 residues. Germline CDR1 is MNHNS and CDR2 is SASEGT. Written as DNA, the CDR3 is TGTGCCAGCACCCAGTCGAGGAACACTGTAGCTTTCTTT. Its translation is CASTQSRNTVAFF.